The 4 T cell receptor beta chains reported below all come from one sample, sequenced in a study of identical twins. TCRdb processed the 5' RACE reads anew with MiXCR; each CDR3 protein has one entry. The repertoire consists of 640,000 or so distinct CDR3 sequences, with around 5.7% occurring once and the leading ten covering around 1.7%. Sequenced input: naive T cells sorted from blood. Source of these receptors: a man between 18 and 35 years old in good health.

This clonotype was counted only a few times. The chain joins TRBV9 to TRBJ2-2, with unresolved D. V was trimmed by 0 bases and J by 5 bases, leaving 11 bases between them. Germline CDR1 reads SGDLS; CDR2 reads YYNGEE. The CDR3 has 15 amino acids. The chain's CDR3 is CASSVGVVGTGELFF. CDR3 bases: TGTGCCAGCAGCGTAGGGGTGGTAGGGACCGGGGAGCTGTTTTTT.

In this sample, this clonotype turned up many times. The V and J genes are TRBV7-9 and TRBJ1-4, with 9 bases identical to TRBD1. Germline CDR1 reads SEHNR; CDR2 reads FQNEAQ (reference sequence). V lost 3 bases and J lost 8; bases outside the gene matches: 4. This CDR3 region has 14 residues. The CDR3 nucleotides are TGTGCCAGCAGCTTGGACAGGGGAAGGGAAAAACTGTTTTTT. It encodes CASSLDRGREKLFF.

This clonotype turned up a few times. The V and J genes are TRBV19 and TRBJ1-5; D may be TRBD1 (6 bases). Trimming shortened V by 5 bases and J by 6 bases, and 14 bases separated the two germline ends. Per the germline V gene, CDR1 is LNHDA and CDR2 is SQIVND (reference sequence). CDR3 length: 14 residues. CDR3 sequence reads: CASSLGGGVQPQHF. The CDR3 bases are TGTGCCAGTAGTCTAGGGGGGGGCGTTCAGCCCCAGCATTTT.

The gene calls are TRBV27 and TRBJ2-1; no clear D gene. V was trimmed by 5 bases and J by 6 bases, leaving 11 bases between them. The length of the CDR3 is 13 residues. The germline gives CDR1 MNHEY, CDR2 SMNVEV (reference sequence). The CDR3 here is CASSPYSSNEQFF. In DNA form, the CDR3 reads TGTGCCAGCAGTCCCTATTCTAGCAATGAGCAGTTCTTC.